The T cell receptor beta chain described here comes from a study of OX40 agonist ivuxolimab in advanced cancers. Study context: From roughly 23 to 85 years was the age range, with a mean of approximately 58 years, and approximately 80% were male.

Data came from immunoSEQ multiplex PCR; TCRdb stores just in-frame clones and leaves some out. The profile shows around 72,000 clones, 82% of them singletons. Germline CDR1 and CDR2: SGHAT and FQNNGV. V lost 5 bases to trimming and J lost 1 base; unmatched junction nucleotides: 2. This CDR3 contains 15 residues. The source material was CD4+ or CD8+ T cells sorted from blood, sampled in a trial of the OX40 agonist ivuxolimab. This chain joins TRBV11-2 and TRBJ1-1; TRBD1 aligns across 12 bases. This TCR came from an adult with an advanced solid tumor such as melanoma, head and neck, liver or kidney cancer. This chain's CDR3 is CASSPGQGANTEAFF. In DNA, the CDR3 is TGTGCCAGCAGCCCGGGACAGGGGGCGAACACTGAAGCTTTCTTT.